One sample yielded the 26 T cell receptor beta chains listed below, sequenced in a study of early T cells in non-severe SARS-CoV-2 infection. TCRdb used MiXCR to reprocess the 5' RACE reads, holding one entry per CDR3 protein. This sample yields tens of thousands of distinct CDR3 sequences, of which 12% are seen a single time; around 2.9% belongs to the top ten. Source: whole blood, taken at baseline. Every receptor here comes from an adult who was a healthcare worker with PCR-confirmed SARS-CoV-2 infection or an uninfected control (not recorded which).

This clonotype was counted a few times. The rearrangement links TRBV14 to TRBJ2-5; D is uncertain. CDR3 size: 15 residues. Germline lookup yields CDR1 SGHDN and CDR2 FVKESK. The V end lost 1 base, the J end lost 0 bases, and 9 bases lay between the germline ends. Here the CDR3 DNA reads TGTGCCAGCAGCCAAGTCCCAGGCCACCAAGAGACCCAGTACTTC. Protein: CASSQVPGHQETQYF. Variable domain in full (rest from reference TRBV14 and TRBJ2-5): EAGVTQFPSHSVIEKGQTVTLRCDPISGHDNLYWYRRVMGKEIKFLLHFVKESKQDESGMPNNRFLAERTGGTYSTLKVQPAELEDSGVYFCASSQVPGHQETQYFGPGTRLLVL.

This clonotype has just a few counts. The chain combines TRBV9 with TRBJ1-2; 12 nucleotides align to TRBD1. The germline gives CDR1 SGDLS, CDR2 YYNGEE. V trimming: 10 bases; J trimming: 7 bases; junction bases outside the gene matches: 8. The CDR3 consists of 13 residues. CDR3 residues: CADRDRGQPGYTF. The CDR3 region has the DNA TGTGCCGACCGGGACAGGGGGCAACCTGGCTACACCTTC.

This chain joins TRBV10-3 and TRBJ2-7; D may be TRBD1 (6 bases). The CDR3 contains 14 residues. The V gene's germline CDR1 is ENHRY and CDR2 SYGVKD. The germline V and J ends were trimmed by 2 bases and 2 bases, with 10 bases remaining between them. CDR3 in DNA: TGTGCCATCAGTGAGCGGCAGGGGACCTACGAGCAGTACTTC. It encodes CAISERQGTYEQYF.

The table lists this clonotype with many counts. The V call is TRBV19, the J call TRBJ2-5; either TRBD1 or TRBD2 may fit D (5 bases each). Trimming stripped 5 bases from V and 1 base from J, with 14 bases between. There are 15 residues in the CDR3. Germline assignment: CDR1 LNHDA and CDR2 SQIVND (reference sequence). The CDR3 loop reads CASSPRDGPQETQYF. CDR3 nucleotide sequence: TGTGCCAGTAGTCCCCGGGACGGACCCCAAGAGACCCAGTACTTC. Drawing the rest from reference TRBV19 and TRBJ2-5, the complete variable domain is DGGITQSPKYLFRKEGQNVTLSCEQNLNHDAMYWYRQDPGQGLRLIYYSQIVNDFQKGDIAEGYSVSREKKESFPLTVTSAQKNPTAFYLCASSPRDGPQETQYFGPGTRLLVL.

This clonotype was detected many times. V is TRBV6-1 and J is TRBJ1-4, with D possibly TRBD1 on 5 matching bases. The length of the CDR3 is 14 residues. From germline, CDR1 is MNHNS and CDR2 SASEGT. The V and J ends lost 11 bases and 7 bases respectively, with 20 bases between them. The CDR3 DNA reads TGTGCCGCCGCGAAAGCAGGGACTTTTGAAAAACTGTTTTTT. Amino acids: CAAAKAGTFEKLFF.

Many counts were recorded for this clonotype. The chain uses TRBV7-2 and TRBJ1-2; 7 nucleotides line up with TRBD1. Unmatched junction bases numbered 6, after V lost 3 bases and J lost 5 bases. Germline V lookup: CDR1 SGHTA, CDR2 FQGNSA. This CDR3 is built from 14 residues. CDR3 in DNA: TGTGCCAGCAGCTTGGACAGGAGGAAGTATGGCTACACCTTC. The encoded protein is CASSLDRRKYGYTF. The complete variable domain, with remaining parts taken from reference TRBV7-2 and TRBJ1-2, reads GAGVSQSPSNKVTEKGKDVELRCDPISGHTALYWYRQSLGQGLEFLIYFQGNSAPDKSGLPSDRFSAERTGGSVSTLTIQRTQQEDSAVYLCASSLDRRKYGYTFGSGTRLTVV.

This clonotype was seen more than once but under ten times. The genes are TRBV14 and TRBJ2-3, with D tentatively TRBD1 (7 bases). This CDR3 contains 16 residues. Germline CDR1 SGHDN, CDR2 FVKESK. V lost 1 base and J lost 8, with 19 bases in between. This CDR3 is CASSQGHAGQLVTQYF. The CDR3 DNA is TGTGCCAGCAGCCAAGGACATGCGGGACAGCTCGTTACGCAGTATTTT.

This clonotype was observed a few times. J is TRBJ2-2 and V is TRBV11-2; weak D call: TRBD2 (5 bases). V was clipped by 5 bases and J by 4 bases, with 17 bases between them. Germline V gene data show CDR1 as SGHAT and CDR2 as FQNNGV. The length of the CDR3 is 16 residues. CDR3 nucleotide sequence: TGTGCCAGCAGCCCCTCTCTCGACTACGGCACCGGGGAGCTGTTTTTT. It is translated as CASSPSLDYGTGELFF.

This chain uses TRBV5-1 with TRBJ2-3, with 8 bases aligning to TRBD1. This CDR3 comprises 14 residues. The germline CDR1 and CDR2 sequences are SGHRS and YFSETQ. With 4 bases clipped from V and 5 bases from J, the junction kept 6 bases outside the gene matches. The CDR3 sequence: CASSRTGIEDTQYF. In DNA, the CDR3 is TGCGCCAGCAGCCGGACAGGGATTGAAGATACGCAGTATTTT.

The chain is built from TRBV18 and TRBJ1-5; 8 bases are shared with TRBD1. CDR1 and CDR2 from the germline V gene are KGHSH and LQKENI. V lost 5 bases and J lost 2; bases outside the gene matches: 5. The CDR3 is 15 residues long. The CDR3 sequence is CASSYQGQGNQPQHF. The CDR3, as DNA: TGTGCCAGCTCATACCAGGGACAGGGCAATCAGCCCCAGCATTTT.

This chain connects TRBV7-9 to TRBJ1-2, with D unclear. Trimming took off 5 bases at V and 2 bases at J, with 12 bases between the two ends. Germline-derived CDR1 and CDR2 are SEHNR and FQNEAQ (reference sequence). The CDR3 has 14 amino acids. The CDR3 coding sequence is TGTGCCAGCAGCCCCAAGGCGGTCAACTATGGCTACACCTTC. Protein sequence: CASSPKAVNYGYTF. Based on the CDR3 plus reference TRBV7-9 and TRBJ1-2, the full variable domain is DTGVSQNPRHKITKRGQNVTFRCDPISEHNRLYWYRQTLGQGPEFLTYFQNEAQLEKSRLLSDRFSAERPKGSFSTLEIQRTEQGDSAMYLCASSPKAVNYGYTFGSGTRLTVV.

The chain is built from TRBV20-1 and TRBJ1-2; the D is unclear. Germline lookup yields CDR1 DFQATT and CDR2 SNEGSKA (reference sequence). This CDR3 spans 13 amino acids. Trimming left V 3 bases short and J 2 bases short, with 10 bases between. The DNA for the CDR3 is TGCAGTGCTAGGGCCCCGGGAAACTATGGCTACACCTTC. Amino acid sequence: CSARAPGNYGYTF.

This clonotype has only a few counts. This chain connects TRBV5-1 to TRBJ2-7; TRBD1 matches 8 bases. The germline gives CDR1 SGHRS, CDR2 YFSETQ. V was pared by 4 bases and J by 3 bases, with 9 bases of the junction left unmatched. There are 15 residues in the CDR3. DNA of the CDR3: TGCGCCAGCAGCGCCCCGGACAGGGTAGGCTACGAGCAGTACTTC. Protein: CASSAPDRVGYEQYF.

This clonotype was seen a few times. The CDR3 here is CASSLANPIYEQYF. The DNA for the CDR3 is TGTGCCAGCTCCCTAGCCAACCCCATCTACGAGCAGTACTTC. The chain employs TRBV12-3 or TRBV12-4 and TRBJ2-7; D may be TRBD2 (5 bases). V was cut by 8 bases and J by 3 bases, with 17 bases left in between. This CDR3 contains 14 residues.

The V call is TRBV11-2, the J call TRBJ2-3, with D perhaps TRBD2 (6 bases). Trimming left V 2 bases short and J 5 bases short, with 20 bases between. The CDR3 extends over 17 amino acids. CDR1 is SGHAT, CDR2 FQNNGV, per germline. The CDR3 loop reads CASSLNRAGGPIDTQYF. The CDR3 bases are TGTGCCAGCAGCTTAAACCGAGCGGGCGGTCCTATAGATACGCAGTATTTT. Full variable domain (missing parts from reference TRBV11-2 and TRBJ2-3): EAGVAQSPRYKIIEKRQSVAFWCNPISGHATLYWYQQILGQGPKLLIQFQNNGVVDDSQLPKDRFSAERLKGVDSTLKIQPAKLEDSAVYLCASSLNRAGGPIDTQYFGPGTRLTVL.

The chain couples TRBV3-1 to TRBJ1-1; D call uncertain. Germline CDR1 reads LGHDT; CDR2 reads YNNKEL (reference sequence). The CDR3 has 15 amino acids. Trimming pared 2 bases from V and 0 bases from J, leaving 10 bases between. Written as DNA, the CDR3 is TGTGCCAGCAGCCAAAGGACCCTCCTGAACACTGAAGCTTTCTTT. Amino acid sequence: CASSQRTLLNTEAFF.

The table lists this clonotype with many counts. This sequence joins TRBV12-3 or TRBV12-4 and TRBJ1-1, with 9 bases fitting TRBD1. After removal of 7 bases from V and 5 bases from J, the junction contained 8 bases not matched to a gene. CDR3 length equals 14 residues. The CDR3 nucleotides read TGTGCCAGCAACGGTGGACAGGGGAGGACTGAAGCTTTCTTT. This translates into CASNGGQGRTEAFF.

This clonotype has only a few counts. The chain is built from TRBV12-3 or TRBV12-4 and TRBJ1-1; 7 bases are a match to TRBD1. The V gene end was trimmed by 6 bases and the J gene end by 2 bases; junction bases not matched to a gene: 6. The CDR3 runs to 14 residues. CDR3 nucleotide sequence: TGTGCCAGCAGCCTGACAGGGTTTAACACTGAAGCTTTCTTT. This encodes CASSLTGFNTEAFF.

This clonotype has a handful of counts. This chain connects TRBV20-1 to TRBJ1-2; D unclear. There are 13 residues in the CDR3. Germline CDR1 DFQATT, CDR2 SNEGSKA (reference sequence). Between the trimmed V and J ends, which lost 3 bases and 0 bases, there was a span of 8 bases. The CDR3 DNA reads TGCAGTGCTAGTTCCGGGACTAACTATGGCTACACCTTC. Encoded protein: CSASSGTNYGYTF.

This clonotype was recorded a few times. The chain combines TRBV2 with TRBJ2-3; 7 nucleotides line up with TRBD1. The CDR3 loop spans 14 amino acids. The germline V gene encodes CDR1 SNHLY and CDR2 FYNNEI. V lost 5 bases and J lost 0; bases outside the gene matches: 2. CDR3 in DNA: TGTGCCAGCAGTCGGGACAGTAGCACAGATACGCAGTATTTT. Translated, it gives CASSRDSSTDTQYF.

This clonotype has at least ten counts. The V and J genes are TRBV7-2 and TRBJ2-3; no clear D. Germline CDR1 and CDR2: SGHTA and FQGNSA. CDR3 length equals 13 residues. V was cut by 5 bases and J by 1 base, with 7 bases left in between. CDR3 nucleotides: TGTGCCAGCAGCCTCGCCCGCACAGATACGCAGTATTTT. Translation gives CASSLARTDTQYF.

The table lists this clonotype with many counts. The CDR3 nucleotides are TGCAGTACTAAGGGGGATATGAACACTGAAGCTTTCTTT. This encodes CSTKGDMNTEAFF. The J gene is TRBJ1-1, the V gene TRBV29-1; D possibly corresponds to TRBD1 (6 bases). This CDR3 is 13 amino acids long. Germline V lookup: CDR1 SQVTM, CDR2 ANQGSEA.

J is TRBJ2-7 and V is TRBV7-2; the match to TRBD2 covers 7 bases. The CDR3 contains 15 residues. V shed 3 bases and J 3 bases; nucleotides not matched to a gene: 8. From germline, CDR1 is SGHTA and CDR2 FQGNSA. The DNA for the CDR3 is TGTGCCAGCAGCTTTTCCGGGCTAGCGGACTACGAGCAGTACTTC. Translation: CASSFSGLADYEQYF.

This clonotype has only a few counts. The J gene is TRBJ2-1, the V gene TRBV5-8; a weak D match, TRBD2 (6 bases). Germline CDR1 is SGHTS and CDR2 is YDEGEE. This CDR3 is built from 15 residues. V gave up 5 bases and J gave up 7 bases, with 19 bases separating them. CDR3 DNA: TGTGCCAGCAGTTTAACGTCCCGGGGGAAGAATGAGCAGTTCTTC. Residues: CASSLTSRGKNEQFF.

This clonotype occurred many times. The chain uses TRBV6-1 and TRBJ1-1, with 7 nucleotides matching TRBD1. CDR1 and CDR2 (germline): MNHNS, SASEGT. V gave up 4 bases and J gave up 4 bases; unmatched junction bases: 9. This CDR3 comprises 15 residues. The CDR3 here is CASSARRDSSTEAFF. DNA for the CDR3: TGTGCCAGCAGTGCCCGACGGGACAGTTCCACTGAAGCTTTCTTT.

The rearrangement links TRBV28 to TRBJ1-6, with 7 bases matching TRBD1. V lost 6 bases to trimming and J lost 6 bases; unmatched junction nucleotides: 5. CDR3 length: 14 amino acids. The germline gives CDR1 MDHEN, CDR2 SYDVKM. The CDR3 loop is CASRRQGGNSPLHF. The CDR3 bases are TGTGCCAGCAGACGACAGGGAGGTAATTCACCCCTCCACTTT.